This T cell receptor (beta chain) was profiled in a study of T cells after yellow fever vaccination. Whole-study results and caveats: It was a weaker secondary response, yet one that peaked faster, at day 5 versus 15.

TCRdb fed the 5' RACE reads into MiXCR, producing one record per CDR3 protein. The sample contains hundreds of thousands of distinct CDR3 sequences, around 13% of which appear only once. A remark on this clonotype: Its antigen is not known.

The CDR3 spans 14 residues. Trimming at V came to 6 bases and at J to 4 bases, leaving 4 bases not matched to a gene. Germline V gene lookup returns CDR1 SGHTA and CDR2 FQGNSA. This TCR derives from a man younger than 30 who received the YFV17D yellow fever vaccine. The sequencing here drew on CD4+ T cells sorted from PBMCs, taken 15 days after the yellow fever booster vaccination. The V call is TRBV7-2, the J call TRBJ2-5, with TRBD2 identical over 11 bases. DNA for the CDR3: TGTGCCAGCAGTAGCGGGGGGGCCCGAGAGACCCAGTACTTC. Protein: CASSSGGARETQYF.